This T cell receptor beta chain was sequenced in a study of human CD4 T cells and Enterobacteriaceae. Study-level findings and limits: Ex vivo clonotype reactivity was inferred only by sequence matching.

The memory gate held CD4+ cells that were not CD45RA+CCR7+CD95- naive cells, over 95% pure. Healthy donor blood came from Swiss blood donation centers. CD8+, CD14+, CD16+, CD56+, CD19+ and CD25-bright cells were excluded before sorting. Detection sensitivity for ex vivo total memory CD4+ was one cell in 200,000. Sequenced by immunoSEQ multiplex PCR; TCRdb stores in-frame clones only, minus some. Altogether approximately 26,000 clones are present, approximately 80% being singletons, with the ten largest covering around 0.96%. In regard to this clone: Its antigen is unknown.

The CDR3 spans 14 residues. J lost 9 bases, V lost 2 bases, and 5 bases had no gene match. Germline assignment: CDR1 SEHNR and CDR2 FQNEAQ (reference sequence). The V call is TRBV7-9, the J call TRBJ1-3; 9 bases fit TRBD1. Sequenced: memory CD4+ T cells from blood. The sequence came from a human donor in good health. CDR3 sequence: CASSLTGGRGTIYF. The CDR3 nucleotides read TGTGCCAGCAGCTTAACAGGGGGCCGGGGCACCATATATTTT.